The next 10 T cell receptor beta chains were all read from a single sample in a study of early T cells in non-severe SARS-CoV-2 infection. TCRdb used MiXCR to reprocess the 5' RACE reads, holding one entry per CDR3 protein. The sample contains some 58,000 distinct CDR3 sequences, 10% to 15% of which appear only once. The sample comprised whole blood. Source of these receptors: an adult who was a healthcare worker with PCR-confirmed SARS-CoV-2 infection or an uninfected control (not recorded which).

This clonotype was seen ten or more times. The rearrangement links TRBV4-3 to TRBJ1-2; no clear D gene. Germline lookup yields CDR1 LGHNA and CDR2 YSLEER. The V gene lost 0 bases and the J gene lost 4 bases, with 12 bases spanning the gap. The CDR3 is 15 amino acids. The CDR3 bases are TGCGCCAGCAGCCAAGATTATTCGGGAGGCTATGGCTACACCTTC. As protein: CASSQDYSGGYGYTF.

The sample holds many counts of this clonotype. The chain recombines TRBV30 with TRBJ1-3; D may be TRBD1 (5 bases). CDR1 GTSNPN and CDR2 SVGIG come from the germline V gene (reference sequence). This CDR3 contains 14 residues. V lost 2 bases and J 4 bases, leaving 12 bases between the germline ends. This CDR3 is CAWSPQGLGNTIYF. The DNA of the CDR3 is TGTGCCTGGAGTCCCCAGGGACTAGGAAACACCATATATTTT.

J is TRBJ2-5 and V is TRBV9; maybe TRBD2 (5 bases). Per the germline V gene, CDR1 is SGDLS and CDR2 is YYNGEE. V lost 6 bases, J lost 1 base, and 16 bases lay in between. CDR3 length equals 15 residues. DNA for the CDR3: TGTGCCAGCACCTCAACGGGGTCGCTCCAAGAGACCCAGTACTTC. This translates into CASTSTGSLQETQYF.

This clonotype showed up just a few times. The CDR3 reads CASSPQAGQAGNTIYF. DNA of the CDR3: TGTGCCAGCTCACCACAGGCCGGGCAGGCTGGAAACACCATATATTTT. The chain carries TRBV18 and TRBJ1-3; D unclear. This CDR3 is 16 amino acids long. Between the trimmed V and J ends, which lost 1 base and 2 bases, there was a span of 12 bases. Germline V lookup: CDR1 KGHSH, CDR2 LQKENI.

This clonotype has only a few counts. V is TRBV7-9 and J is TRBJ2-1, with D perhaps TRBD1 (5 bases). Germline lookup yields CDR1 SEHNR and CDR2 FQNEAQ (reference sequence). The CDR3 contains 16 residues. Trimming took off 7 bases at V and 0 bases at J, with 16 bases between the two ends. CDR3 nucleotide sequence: TGTGCCAGCACACCACCAGGGTCGAGCTCCTACAATGAGCAGTTCTTC. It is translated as CASTPPGSSSYNEQFF.

Here the CDR3 reads CASRGPNTEAFF. For the CDR3, the DNA is TGTGCCAGCCGGGGCCCGAACACTGAAGCTTTCTTT. This chain connects TRBV25-1 to TRBJ1-1; D possibly corresponds to TRBD1 (5 bases). This CDR3 is 12 amino acids long. V lost 8 bases and J 1 base, leaving 8 bases between the germline ends. Germline V gene data show CDR1 as MGHDK and CDR2 as SYGVNS. Combining the CDR3 with reference TRBV25-1 and TRBJ1-1 gives the whole variable domain EADIYQTPRYLVIGTGKKITLECSQTMGHDKMYWYQQDPGMELHLIHYSYGVNSTEKGDLSSESTVSRIRTEHFPLTLESARPSHTSQYLCASRGPNTEAFFGQGTRLTVV.

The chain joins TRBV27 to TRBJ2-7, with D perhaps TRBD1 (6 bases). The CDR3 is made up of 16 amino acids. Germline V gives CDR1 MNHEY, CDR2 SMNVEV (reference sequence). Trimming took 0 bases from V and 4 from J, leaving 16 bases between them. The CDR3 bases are TGTGCCAGCAGTTTATCGATCCCAGCAAGGGGGTACGAGCAGTACTTC. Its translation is CASSLSIPARGYEQYF.

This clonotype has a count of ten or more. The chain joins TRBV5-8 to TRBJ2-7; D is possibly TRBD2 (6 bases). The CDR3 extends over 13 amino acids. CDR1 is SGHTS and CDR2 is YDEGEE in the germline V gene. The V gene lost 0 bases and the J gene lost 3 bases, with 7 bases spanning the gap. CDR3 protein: CASSLEEGYEQYF. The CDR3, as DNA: TGTGCCAGCAGCTTGGAGGAGGGCTACGAGCAGTACTTC.

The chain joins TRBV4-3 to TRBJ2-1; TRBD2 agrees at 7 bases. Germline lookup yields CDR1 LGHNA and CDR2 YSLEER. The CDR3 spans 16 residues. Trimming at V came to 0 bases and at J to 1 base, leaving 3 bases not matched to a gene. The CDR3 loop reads CASSQEPAGSYNEQFF. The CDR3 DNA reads TGCGCCAGCAGCCAAGAACCAGCGGGGTCCTACAATGAGCAGTTCTTC.

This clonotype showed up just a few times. The DNA of the CDR3 is TGTGCCAGCAGCGCGGGGACAGGACCTTTAGAGACCCAGTACTTC. This translates into CASSAGTGPLETQYF. The chain is built from TRBV7-9 and TRBJ2-5; 8 bases agree with TRBD1. V was clipped by 5 bases and J by 4 bases; unmatched bases: 9. Germline V lookup: CDR1 SEHNR, CDR2 FQNEAQ (reference sequence). The CDR3 totals 15 residues.